The 29 T cell receptor beta chains in this list originate from one sample, sequenced in a study of vaccination and CD4 T cells after COVID-19. These receptors' antigens are unknown. The sample's treatment: approximately 9-day PBMC culture with coronavirus spike peptide pools or control peptides (ViraFEST assay). The Oncomine TCR Beta short-read assay sequenced DNA from cultured CD4+ T cells. TCRdb independently ran MiXCR on the PCR reads; one entry per CDR3 protein. The sample consists of about 14,000 distinct CDR3 sequences, approximately 45% of them appearing once. The sample comprised cultured CD4+ T cells from blood. The source is a human donor with COVID-19.

This clonotype was detected a few times. The rearrangement uses TRBV29-1 and TRBJ1-1, with TRBD1 matching over 7 bases. The junction had 1 base not matched to a gene; V was cut back by 3 bases and J by 6 bases. The length of the CDR3 is 11 residues. CDR1 SQVTM and CDR2 ANQGSEA come from the germline V gene. The DNA for the CDR3 is TGCAGCGTTGAGGGGACAGCTGAAGCTTTCTTT. The encoded protein is CSVEGTAEAFF.

This chain joins TRBV6-1 and TRBJ1-2; 11 nucleotides match TRBD1. There are 13 residues in the CDR3. Germline V gives CDR1 MNHNS, CDR2 SASEGT. V trimming: 6 bases; J trimming: 3 bases; junction bases outside the gene matches: 0. The CDR3 DNA reads TGTGCCAGCAGGGGACAGGGGGACTATGGCTACACCTTC. Translation gives CASRGQGDYGYTF.

The V call is TRBV11-2, the J call TRBJ1-2; D may be TRBD1 (6 bases). The germline V gene encodes CDR1 SGHAT and CDR2 FQNNGV. The CDR3 sequence is 12 residues long. V was shortened by 5 bases and J by 2 bases, with 6 bases between the two germline ends. The CDR3 sequence: CASSTGNYGYTF. Here the CDR3 DNA reads TGTGCCAGCAGCACAGGGAACTATGGCTACACCTTC.

The sample holds a few counts of this clonotype. V gene TRBV2 combines with J gene TRBJ1-5; D is possibly TRBD1 (6 bases). Deletions cut 5 bases from V and 6 bases from J, with 14 bases between. Per the germline V gene, CDR1 is SNHLY and CDR2 is FYNNEI. This CDR3 comprises 14 residues. CDR3 nucleotide sequence: TGTGCCAGCAGTTCCGAGCAGGGGCCTCAGCCCCAGCATTTT. It specifies CASSSEQGPQPQHF.

The V and J genes are TRBV6-2 or TRBV6-3 and TRBJ1-1; the D gene is possibly TRBD1 (5 bases). Trimming took 5 bases from V and 0 from J, leaving 19 bases between them. Germline V gene sequence: CDR1 MNHEY, CDR2 SVGEGT. The CDR3 contains 17 residues. The CDR3 here is CASSHRPQGTVNTEAFF. The CDR3 DNA follows: TGTGCCAGCAGTCACCGACCTCAAGGGACGGTGAACACTGAAGCTTTCTTT.

This clonotype qualifies as large. The V and J genes are TRBV6-1 and TRBJ2-7; D is perhaps TRBD2 (5 bases). This CDR3 spans 13 amino acids. With 6 bases removed from V and 6 bases from J, the gap between germline ends came to 15 bases. Germline V lookup: CDR1 MNHNS, CDR2 SASEGT. In DNA form, the CDR3 reads TGTGCCAGCAGCGGGGTGGAGGACGGCGAGCAGTACTTC. Translation: CASSGVEDGEQYF.

Comments on this clonotype: One end of the junction fails to match germline, which may point to a read error. The chain has TRBV9 and TRBJ2-3, with 9 bases aligning to TRBD1. The CDR3 length is 18 residues. Germline CDR1 reads SGDLS; CDR2 reads YYNGEE. The CDR3: CASSGYRGRLTSTDTQYF. For the CDR3, the DNA is TGTGCCAGCAGCGGTTACAGGGGGCGACTCACTAGCACAGACACGCAGTATTTT.

V usage is TRBV20-1 and J usage is TRBJ2-5, with 9 nucleotides matching TRBD2. The CDR3 has 14 amino acids. Germline-derived CDR1 and CDR2 are DFQATT and SNEGSKA (reference sequence). V was clipped by 6 bases and J by 1 base; unmatched bases: 6. CDR3 sequence reads: CSAPAGGLQETQYF. CDR3 nucleotide sequence: TGCAGTGCGCCAGCGGGGGGCCTCCAAGAGACCCAGTACTTC.

The chain is built from TRBV6-1 and TRBJ2-5; maybe TRBD1 (6 bases). Germline CDR1 is MNHNS and CDR2 is SASEGT. Trimming stripped 6 bases from V and 1 base from J, with 12 bases between. The CDR3 contains 14 residues. CDR3 nucleotides: TGTGCCAGCAGCCAGGGGAGAAGCCAAGAGACCCAGTACTTC. Amino acid sequence: CASSQGRSQETQYF.

The chain has TRBV19 and TRBJ1-2, with D possibly TRBD1 on 5 matching bases. This CDR3 spans 15 amino acids. Germline CDR1 reads LNHDA; CDR2 reads SQIVND (reference sequence). V lost 7 bases and J lost 4, with 19 bases in between. CDR3 residues: CASTAIKTVFYGYTF. As DNA, the CDR3 is TGTGCCAGTACCGCTATAAAGACAGTTTTCTATGGCTACACCTTC.

This clonotype is categorized as medium-sized. This chain connects TRBV7-2 to TRBJ2-5; D uncertain. Germline V lookup: CDR1 SGHTA, CDR2 FQGNSA. With 1 base removed from V and 5 bases from J, the gap between germline ends came to 14 bases. The CDR3 loop spans 15 amino acids. CDR3 protein: CASSLDPKAWETQYF. The DNA for the CDR3 is TGTGCCAGCAGCTTAGACCCGAAAGCGTGGGAGACCCAGTACTTC.

This clonotype was observed a handful of times. V gene TRBV6-1 combines with J gene TRBJ1-6; 7 nucleotides align to TRBD1. Germline CDR1 MNHNS, CDR2 SASEGT. J gave up 7 bases and V 6 bases, and 6 bases lay outside the gene matches. This CDR3 comprises 14 residues. The CDR3 reads CASSRDSHNSPLHF. DNA of the CDR3: TGTGCCAGCAGCAGGGACAGCCACAATTCACCCCTCCACTTT.

This clonotype is classed as medium-sized. The chain recombines TRBV4-1 with TRBJ2-1, with 7 nucleotides matching TRBD1. The CDR3 contains 15 residues. V was clipped by 4 bases and J by 5 bases; unmatched bases: 8. Per the germline V gene, CDR1 is MGHRA and CDR2 is YSYEKL. CDR3 in amino acids: CASSPTDRYDNEQFF. CDR3 bases: TGCGCCAGCAGCCCCACGGACAGGTACGACAATGAGCAGTTCTTC.

This clonotype has just a few counts. The chain carries TRBV6-5 and TRBJ1-2; tentative D call: TRBD1 (6 bases). Trimming stripped 2 bases from V and 3 bases from J, with 10 bases between. Germline CDR1 and CDR2: MNHEY and SVGAGI. The CDR3 is made up of 14 amino acids. In DNA form, the CDR3 reads TGTGCCAGCAGTTACCCGGGGGCGGACTATGGCTACACCTTC. Its protein product is CASSYPGADYGYTF.

The chain's CDR3 is CASSPLRTEQETQYF. CDR3 nucleotide sequence: TGTGCCAGCAGCCCTCTGAGGACGGAACAAGAGACCCAGTACTTC. The chain carries TRBV7-8 and TRBJ2-5; D remains unclear. The ends were cut back, 5 bases at V and 2 bases at J, with 15 bases in the middle. This CDR3 spans 15 amino acids. Germline V gives CDR1 SGHVS, CDR2 FQNEAQ.

Turning to this clonotype: A read error may account for a junction end that differs from germline. The V and J genes are TRBV28 and TRBJ1-1, with D hard to call. The CDR3 loop spans 15 amino acids. Germline CDR1 and CDR2: MDHEN and SYDVKM. CDR3 DNA: TGTGCCAGCAGTTTAATTGACACCTTGAACACTGAGGCTTTCTTT. Its protein is CASSLIDTLNTEAFF.

The V and J genes are TRBV12-3 or TRBV12-4 and TRBJ2-3; TRBD2 might be the D (6 bases). Trimming removed 8 bases at V and 6 bases at J, with 15 bases between. The CDR3 has 13 amino acids. The CDR3 DNA sequence: TGTGCCAGCGTACTAGCCTCCAGGGATACGCAGTATTTT. Its protein is CASVLASRDTQYF.

This clonotype came up a few times. This chain joins TRBV6-5 and TRBJ2-5, with 7 bases aligning to TRBD2. CDR1 and CDR2 from the germline V gene are MNHEY and SVGAGI. J lost 2 bases, V lost 4 bases, and 1 base had no gene match. The CDR3 runs to 13 residues. Written as DNA, the CDR3 is TGTGCCAGCAGTTTTAGCGGGCAAGAGACCCAGTACTTC. This sequence encodes CASSFSGQETQYF.

The chain recombines TRBV7-2 with TRBJ2-7; 9 nucleotides match TRBD1. The CDR3 consists of 17 residues. CDR1 and CDR2 from the germline V gene are SGHTA and FQGNSA. Trimming at V came to 1 base and at J to 2 bases, leaving 9 bases not matched to a gene. The CDR3 here is CASSLVPSGTGPYEQYF. The CDR3 DNA sequence: TGTGCCAGCAGCTTAGTCCCTAGTGGGACAGGGCCCTACGAGCAGTACTTC. Together with reference TRBV7-2 and TRBJ2-7, the CDR3 gives the full variable domain: GAGVSQSPSNKVTEKGKDVELRCDPISGHTALYWYRQSLGQGLEFLIYFQGNSAPDKSGLPSDRFSAERTGGSVSTLTIQRTQQEDSAVYLCASSLVPSGTGPYEQYFGPGTRLTVT.

This clonotype was picked up one time. The rearrangement joins TRBV6-1 to TRBJ2-7; 11 positions match TRBD2. After removal of 5 bases from V and 2 bases from J, the junction contained 8 bases not matched to a gene. CDR1 and CDR2 (germline): MNHNS, SASEGT. CDR3 length equals 16 residues. As DNA, the CDR3 is TGTGCCAGCAGTCCCTCTAGCGGGGGGCTACCCTACGAGCAGTACTTC. As protein: CASSPSSGGLPYEQYF.

This chain uses TRBV18 with TRBJ1-6; 7 bases fit TRBD1. This CDR3 comprises 15 residues. Germline V gene lookup returns CDR1 KGHSH and CDR2 LQKENI. V was pared by 1 base and J by 5 bases, with 2 bases of the junction left unmatched. The CDR3 DNA follows: TGTGCCAGCTCACCACTACAGGGGCATAATTCACCCCTCCACTTT. Its translation: CASSPLQGHNSPLHF.

In its sample, this clonotype was seen a few times. The chain links TRBV2 to TRBJ2-7; TRBD1 or TRBD2 may be the D gene (5 bases each). This CDR3 spans 14 amino acids. With 6 bases removed from V and 2 bases from J, the gap between germline ends came to 14 bases. Germline CDR1 and CDR2: SNHLY and FYNNEI. The DNA of the CDR3 is TGTGCCAGCAGATACCGGGACGCCACCTACGAGCAGTACTTC. Translation gives CASRYRDATYEQYF.

V and J are TRBV28 and TRBJ2-2; D ambiguous. Trimming left V 2 bases short and J 6 bases short, with 7 bases between. This CDR3 region has 13 residues. CDR1 is MDHEN, CDR2 SYDVKM, per germline. This chain's CDR3 is CASSLGGAGELFF. The CDR3, as DNA: TGTGCCAGCAGTTTAGGTGGTGCCGGGGAGCTGTTTTTT.

This clonotype was counted only a few times. The chain links TRBV2 to TRBJ2-3; the D is unclear. Deletions cut 2 bases from V and 6 bases from J, with 9 bases between. There are 13 residues in the CDR3. Germline CDR1 is SNHLY and CDR2 is FYNNEI. CDR3 coding DNA: TGTGCCAGCAGTGAAACAGCATGGGATACGCAGTATTTT. It translates to CASSETAWDTQYF.

Only a few counts were recorded for this clonotype. The chain is built from TRBV25-1 and TRBJ2-5; tentatively, D is TRBD1 (6 bases). Trimming stripped 5 bases from V and 0 bases from J, with 13 bases between. The CDR3 is 15 amino acids. Germline CDR1 and CDR2: MGHDK and SYGVNS. CDR3 residues: CASSNQGIHQETQYF. CDR3 in DNA: TGTGCCAGCAGTAATCAGGGGATACACCAAGAGACCCAGTACTTC.

The chain is built from TRBV14 and TRBJ2-3, with TRBD2 matching over 7 bases. Germline V gene sequence: CDR1 SGHDN, CDR2 FVKESK. This CDR3 has 15 amino acids. V shed 0 bases, J shed 8 bases, and the junction held 8 bases outside the gene matches. DNA for the CDR3: TGTGCCAGCAGCCAAGATGGGTCCATAGCGGGTACGCAGTATTTT. It specifies CASSQDGSIAGTQYF.

This chain links TRBV5-1 with TRBJ1-6, with TRBD1 matching 7 bases. In germline, CDR1 is SGHRS, CDR2 YFSETQ. Trimming took 2 bases from V and 9 from J; bases not matched to a gene: 5. This CDR3 has 14 residues. CDR3 sequence (DNA): TGCGCCAGCAGCTTTGGGGACAGCTCTTCACCCCTCCACTTT. Translating gives CASSFGDSSSPLHF.

This clonotype turned up a few times. The chain recombines TRBV7-2 with TRBJ2-5; possibly TRBD1 or TRBD2 for D (7 bases each). The germline CDR1 and CDR2 sequences are SGHTA and FQGNSA. The CDR3 is 15 residues long. V was pared by 4 bases and J by 7 bases, with 19 bases between. DNA of the CDR3: TGTGCCAGCAGCTCCTCAGGGGGGGGCCTAGGGACCCAGTACTTC. It codes for CASSSSGGGLGTQYF.

This chain's CDR3 is CASSKVRAGQEAQYF. The CDR3 bases are TGTGCCAGCAGCAAAGTAAGAGCAGGGCAAGAGGCCCAGTACTTC. This sequence joins TRBV21-1 and TRBJ2-5; the tabulated D call, TRBD1, remains unverified against the DNA. TRBV21-1 is given as a pseudogene. This CDR3 is built from 15 residues.